This entry describes one T cell receptor (beta chain). Its specificity is not known. This record belongs to a study of CD8 T cells in ankylosing spondylitis. Study findings and constraints: For ankylosing spondylitis blood, a TCR beta motif of fewer than 10 highly homologous variants appeared characteristic.

Trimming took 1 base from V and 7 from J, leaving 19 bases between them. The CDR3 is 16 residues long. Per germline, CDR1 MGHRA and CDR2 YSYEKL. Quantitative 5'-RACE was performed with molecular barcodes, and it yielded the TCR beta libraries. A single record per CDR3 protein comes from TCRdb applying MiXCR to the 5' RACE reads. This table holds some 350,000 distinct CDR3 sequences, roughly 14% found once. Sample: blood, either unsorted or a sorted T cell fraction (not recorded which). The sequence was obtained from a male donor with ankylosing spondylitis or in good health (not recorded which). The rearrangement uses TRBV4-1 and TRBJ1-2, with D unresolved. CDR3 protein: CASSQGVVYSSGGYTF. CDR3 in DNA: TGCGCCAGCAGCCAAGGGGTGGTATATTCCTCCGGTGGCTACACCTTC.